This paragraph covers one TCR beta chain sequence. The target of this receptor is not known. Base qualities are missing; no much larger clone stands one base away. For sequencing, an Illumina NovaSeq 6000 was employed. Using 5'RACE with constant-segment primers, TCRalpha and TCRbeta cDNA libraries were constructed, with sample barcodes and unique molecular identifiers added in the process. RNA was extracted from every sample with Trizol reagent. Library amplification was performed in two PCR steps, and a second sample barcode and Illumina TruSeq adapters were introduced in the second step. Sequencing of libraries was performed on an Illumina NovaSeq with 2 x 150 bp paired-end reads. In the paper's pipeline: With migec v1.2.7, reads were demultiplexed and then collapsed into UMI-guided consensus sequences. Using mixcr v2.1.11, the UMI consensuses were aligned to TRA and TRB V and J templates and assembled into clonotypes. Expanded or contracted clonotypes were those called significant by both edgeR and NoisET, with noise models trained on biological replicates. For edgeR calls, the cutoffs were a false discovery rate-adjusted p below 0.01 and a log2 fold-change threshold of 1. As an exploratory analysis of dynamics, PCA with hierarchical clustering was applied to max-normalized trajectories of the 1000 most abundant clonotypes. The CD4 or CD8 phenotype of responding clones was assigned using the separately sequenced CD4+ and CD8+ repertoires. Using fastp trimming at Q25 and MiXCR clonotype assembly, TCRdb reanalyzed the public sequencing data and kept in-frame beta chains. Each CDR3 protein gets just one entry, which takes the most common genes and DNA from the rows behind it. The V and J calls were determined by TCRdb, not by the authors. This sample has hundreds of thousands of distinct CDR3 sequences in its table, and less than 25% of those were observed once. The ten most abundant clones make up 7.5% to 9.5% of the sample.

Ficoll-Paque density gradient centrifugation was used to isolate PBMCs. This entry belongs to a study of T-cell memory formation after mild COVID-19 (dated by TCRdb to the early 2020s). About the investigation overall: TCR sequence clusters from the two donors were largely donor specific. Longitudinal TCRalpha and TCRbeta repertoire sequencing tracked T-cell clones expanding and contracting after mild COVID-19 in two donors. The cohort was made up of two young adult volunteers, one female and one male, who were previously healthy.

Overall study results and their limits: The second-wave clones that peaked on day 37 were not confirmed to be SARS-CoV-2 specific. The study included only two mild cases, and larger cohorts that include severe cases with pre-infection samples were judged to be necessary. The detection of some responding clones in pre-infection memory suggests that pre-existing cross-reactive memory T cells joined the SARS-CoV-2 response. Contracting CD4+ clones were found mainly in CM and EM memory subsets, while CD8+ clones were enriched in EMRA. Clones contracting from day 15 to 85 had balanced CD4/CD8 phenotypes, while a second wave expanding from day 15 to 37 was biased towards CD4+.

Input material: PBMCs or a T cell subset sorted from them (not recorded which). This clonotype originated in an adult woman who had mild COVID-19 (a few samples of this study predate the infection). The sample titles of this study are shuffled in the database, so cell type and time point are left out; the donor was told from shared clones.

The CDR3 is CASSYGTGKTGANVLTF. Here is the DNA: TGTGCCAGCAGTTATGGGACAGGGAAGACTGGGGCCAACGTCCTGACTTTC. The chain is assembled from TRBV6-5 and TRBJ2-6; a stretch of 9 junction bases matches TRBD1. Germline trimming: 3 bases from V, 2 bases from J; junction bases outside gene matches: 5. From the cysteine through the phenylalanine, the CDR3 covers 17 amino acids. Only CDR3 DNA is held: 51 bases, read in frame from base 1. CDR1 and CDR2 (MNHEY, SVGAGI) derive from the germline V gene.